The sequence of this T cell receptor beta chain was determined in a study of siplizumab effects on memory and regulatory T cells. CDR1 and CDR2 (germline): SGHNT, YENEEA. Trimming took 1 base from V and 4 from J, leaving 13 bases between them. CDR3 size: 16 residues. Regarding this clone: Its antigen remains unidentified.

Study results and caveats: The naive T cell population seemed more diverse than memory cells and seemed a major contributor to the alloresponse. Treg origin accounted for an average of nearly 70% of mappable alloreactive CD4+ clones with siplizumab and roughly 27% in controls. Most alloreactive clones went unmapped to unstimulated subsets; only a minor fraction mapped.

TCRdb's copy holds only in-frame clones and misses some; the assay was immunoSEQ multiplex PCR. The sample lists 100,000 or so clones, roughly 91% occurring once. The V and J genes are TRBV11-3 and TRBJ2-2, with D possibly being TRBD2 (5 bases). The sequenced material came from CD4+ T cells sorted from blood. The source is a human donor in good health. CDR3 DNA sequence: TGTGCCAGCAGCTTAGGGAGGTATCGCGGCACCGGGGAGCTGTTTTTT. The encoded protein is CASSLGRYRGTGELFF.